The clone carrying this T cell receptor (beta chain) was counted a few times. What it recognizes is unknown. This record comes from a study of T cell repertoires in cytomegalovirus infection. About the research overall: HLA-C-restricted CMV epitopes, recently identified, and well-studied HLA-B-restricted ones were used by the study.

Study-level findings and limits: Cumulative frequency (of public TCR beta family members) identified carriers of CMV plus the relevant HLA.

The CDR3 is made up of 17 amino acids. The V gene end was trimmed by 4 bases and the J gene end by 0 bases; junction bases not matched to a gene: 11. Germline-derived CDR1 and CDR2 are MNHEY and SMNVEV (reference sequence). TCRdb processed the reads anew with MiXCR; each CDR3 protein has one entry. The table includes 200,000 to 250,000 distinct CDR3 sequences, less than 50% detected once. The TCR originated in a human donor in good health (CMV status not recorded). Some clones in this sample may be carry-over from other donors' samples. This chain connects TRBV27 to TRBJ2-7; 8 nucleotides line up with TRBD1. This material consisted of CD8+ T cells from cultured PBMCs, taken from culture after CMV antigen stimulation. Here the CDR3 DNA reads TGTGCCAGCAGTTCCCTCCGGACAGGGCCTAGCTCCTACGAGCAGTACTTC. Translating gives CASSSLRTGPSSYEQYF.